Each of the 26 T cell receptor beta chains below was sequenced from the same sample in a study of T cell repertoires in cytomegalovirus infection (dated by TCRdb to about 2019). The treatment or condition label here, explained by the study, means: in vitro stimulation with specific CMV peptide epitopes to enrich CMV-specific T cells. The sequencing machine was an Illumina HiSeq 1500. The public reads were quality trimmed at Q25 with fastp and then assembled into clones with MiXCR by TCRdb, keeping productive beta chains. Every entry covers one CDR3 protein and lists the most common genes and DNA from its rows. In this sample the table shows nearly 700,000 distinct CDR3 sequences, around 32% of which occur a single time. The ten largest clones add up to roughly 20% of the sample. These receptors have no known antigen. The source was cultured PBMCs, collected from culture after CMV antigen stimulation. These receptors all stem from a human donor in good health (CMV status not recorded). Some clones in this sample may be carry-over from other donors' samples.

Many counts were recorded for this clonotype. The chain couples TRBV20-1 to TRBJ2-1; TRBD1 might be the D (6 bases). Trimming shortened V by 5 bases and J by 12 bases, and 29 bases separated the two germline ends. Per germline, CDR1 DFQATT and CDR2 SNEGSKA (reference sequence). CDR3 length: 16 amino acids. CDR3 sequence (DNA): TGCAGTGCTCCCTTTGTGCAGGGGAGTTCTTCGTCTGGGCAGTTCTTC. Its protein is CSAPFVQGSSSSGQFF.

This clonotype was picked up a small number of times. The rearrangement links TRBV4-1 to TRBJ2-7; D possibly corresponds to TRBD1 (5 bases). This CDR3 region has 16 residues. Germline V CDR1 and CDR2: MGHRA, YSYEKL. V was cut by 2 bases and J by 0 bases, with 14 bases left in between. CDR3 DNA: TGCGCCAGCAGCCAACTGGACATTGGCGGCTCCTACGAGCAGTACTTC. It yields the protein CASSQLDIGGSYEQYF.

This clonotype has more than one count but fewer than ten. This chain connects TRBV11-2 to TRBJ2-3, with D perhaps TRBD2 (6 bases). This CDR3 has 15 amino acids. Germline CDR1 SGHAT, CDR2 FQNNGV. The V end lost 5 bases, the J end lost 1 base, and 13 bases lay between the germline ends. As DNA, the CDR3 is TGTGCCAGCAGCAGTCGGACTACACGCACAGATACGCAGTATTTT. Translating it yields CASSSRTTRTDTQYF.

This clonotype has just a few counts. This chain uses TRBV6-6 with TRBJ1-2, with D uncertain. The CDR3 is made up of 13 amino acids. The germline V and J ends were trimmed by 5 bases and 8 bases, with 15 bases remaining between them. Per germline, CDR1 MNHNY and CDR2 SVGAGI (reference sequence). CDR3 residues: CASSLKDPLGYTF. CDR3 DNA: TGTGCCAGCAGTCTCAAGGACCCACTGGGCTACACCTTC.

This chain joins TRBV5-6 and TRBJ1-1, with 8 bases matching TRBD1. V was clipped by 3 bases and J by 2 bases; unmatched bases: 6. From germline, CDR1 is SGHDT and CDR2 YYEEEE. This CDR3 has 15 residues. The CDR3 DNA follows: TGTGCCAGCAGCTCAGGGACAGGCCAAAACACTGAAGCTTTCTTT. Translating gives CASSSGTGQNTEAFF.

The rearrangement uses TRBV7-8 and TRBJ2-1, with D tentatively TRBD1 or TRBD2 (5 bases each). This CDR3 region has 14 residues. Germline V gene data show CDR1 as SGHVS and CDR2 as FQNEAQ. With 2 bases removed from V and 7 bases from J, the gap between germline ends came to 12 bases. CDR3 sequence reads: CASSLSGTVNEQFF. The CDR3, as DNA: TGTGCCAGCAGCTTATCCGGGACCGTAAATGAGCAGTTCTTC.

V and J are TRBV27 and TRBJ1-6; D is unclear. Germline V gene data show CDR1 as MNHEY and CDR2 as SMNVEV (reference sequence). The V and J ends lost 1 base and 6 bases respectively, with 10 bases between them. The CDR3 is made up of 15 amino acids. The CDR3, as DNA: TGTGCCAGCAGTTTATGGTCAGGTGCTAATTCACCCCTCCACTTT. It encodes CASSLWSGANSPLHF.

This clonotype turned up a few times. The V call is TRBV5-5, the J call TRBJ1-4; a weak D match, TRBD1 (5 bases). CDR1 and CDR2 from the germline V gene are SGHKS and YYEKEE (reference sequence). The CDR3 covers 15 residues. The germline V and J ends were trimmed by 3 bases and 7 bases, with 16 bases remaining between them. CDR3 DNA: TGTGCCAGCAGCTCATGGGACTTCTTAGCTGAAAAACTGTTTTTT. Translation: CASSSWDFLAEKLFF.

The V gene is TRBV6-2 or TRBV6-3, the J gene TRBJ2-7; D gene unclear. This CDR3 has 12 residues. The germline gives CDR1 MNHEY, CDR2 SVGEGT. V gave up 6 bases and J gave up 2 bases, with 8 bases separating them. CDR3 sequence: CASRRNPYEQYF. CDR3 DNA: TGTGCCAGCAGACGGAACCCCTACGAGCAGTACTTC.

This chain links TRBV20-1 with TRBJ1-5; D is unclear. The CDR3 consists of 16 residues. Trimming pared 6 bases from V and 3 bases from J, leaving 21 bases between. Germline lookup yields CDR1 DFQATT and CDR2 SNEGSKA (reference sequence). The CDR3 here is CSAIPSAARSNQPQHF. The CDR3 DNA follows: TGCAGTGCAATCCCGAGCGCGGCGAGATCCAATCAGCCCCAGCATTTT.

V gene TRBV5-4 combines with J gene TRBJ2-1; 7 positions agree with TRBD2. With V trimmed by 3 bases and J by 9 bases, 12 bases remained unmatched. In germline, CDR1 is SGHNT, CDR2 YYREEE (reference sequence). This CDR3 is 15 amino acids long. The CDR3 reads CASSSLAEALGEQFF. CDR3 bases: TGTGCCAGCAGCTCCCTAGCGGAAGCCCTGGGTGAGCAGTTCTTC.

As concerns this clonotype: The limits of the CDR3 on the DNA are not certain, so only TCRdb's listed CDR3 is given. This CDR3 is CASRVGTGANTGELCF. The chain recombines TRBV7-7 with TRBJ2-2; the tabulated D call, TRBD1, remains unverified against the DNA. Germline assignment: CDR1 SSHAT and CDR2 FNYEAQ (reference sequence). The CDR3 comprises 16 residues, both ends counted.

V usage is TRBV6-2 or TRBV6-3 and J usage is TRBJ2-3, with 9 bases that match TRBD1. Germline V CDR1 and CDR2: MNHEY, SVGEGT. The CDR3 has 16 amino acids. With V trimmed by 4 bases and J by 5 bases, 10 bases remained unmatched. The CDR3 nucleotides read TGTGCCAGCAGTTTACTCCAGCCGGGACAGGGAGATACGCAGTATTTT. It is translated as CASSLLQPGQGDTQYF.

V usage is TRBV7-2 and J usage is TRBJ2-1; D ambiguous. The CDR3 sequence is 13 residues long. The V end was cut by 3 bases, the J end by 5 bases, with 8 bases between. Germline V gives CDR1 SGHTA, CDR2 FQGNSA. The CDR3 DNA sequence: TGTGCCAGCAGCTTCTGGTCCGACAATGAGCAGTTCTTC. Amino acid sequence: CASSFWSDNEQFF.

The CDR3 DNA sequence: TGTGCCAGCAGTAGCTGGAGGGGAGGGAATGAGCAGTTCTTC. Protein: CASSSWRGGNEQFF. The chain is built from TRBV6-2 or TRBV6-3 and TRBJ2-1, with TRBD2 matching over 7 bases. V trimming: 5 bases; J trimming: 7 bases; junction bases outside the gene matches: 8. The CDR3 loop spans 14 amino acids. The V gene's germline CDR1 is MNHEY and CDR2 SVGEGT.

This clonotype was detected only a few times. The V and J genes are TRBV7-2 and TRBJ2-1; D uncertain. Trimming left V 6 bases short and J 15 bases short, with 21 bases between. Looked up from germline, CDR1 is SGHTA and CDR2 is FQGNSA. This CDR3 region has 13 residues. The chain's CDR3 is CASSPYAGPVGFF. CDR3 bases: TGTGCCAGCAGTCCTTACGCCGGGCCCGTAGGGTTCTTC.

The chain has TRBV24-1 and TRBJ1-2, with D unclear. Trimming took 2 bases from V and 3 from J, leaving 9 bases between them. This CDR3 contains 14 residues. Germline assignment: CDR1 KGHDR and CDR2 SFDVKD. The CDR3 is CATSDSSPDYGYTF. In DNA, the CDR3 is TGTGCCACCAGTGATTCCAGTCCGGACTATGGCTACACCTTC.

This chain connects TRBV7-9 to TRBJ2-7; TRBD2 matches 13 bases. The V and J ends lost 4 bases and 1 base, in that order; junction bases with no gene match: 10. The CDR3 is made up of 18 amino acids. The germline V gene encodes CDR1 SEHNR and CDR2 FQNEAQ (reference sequence). CDR3 in amino acids: CASSSNRLAGGLSYEQYF. DNA for the CDR3: TGTGCCAGCAGCTCCAATCGACTAGCGGGAGGCCTATCCTACGAGCAGTACTTC.

This clonotype occurred a few times. CDR3 DNA: TGTGCCAGCAGCCCTAGCTGGACACGGCGTCAGGAGGAACTGTTTTTT. It translates to CASSPSWTRRQEELFF. V gene TRBV6-2 or TRBV6-3 combines with J gene TRBJ1-4; D might be TRBD1 (5 bases). Looked up from germline, CDR1 is MNHEY and CDR2 is SVGEGT. CDR3 size: 16 residues. V was cut by 6 bases and J by 12 bases, with 26 bases left in between.

The chain is built from TRBV7-6 and TRBJ2-3; 7 bases agree with TRBD1. Trimming took 4 bases from V and 7 from J; bases not matched to a gene: 8. Germline lookup yields CDR1 SGHVS and CDR2 FNYEAQ. The CDR3 is 14 residues long. The CDR3 region has the DNA TGTGCCAGCAGCTCCGGGACAGAGATTCATACGCAGTATTTT. Amino acid sequence: CASSSGTEIHTQYF.

This clonotype was observed at least ten times. This chain joins TRBV7-2 and TRBJ1-3; D uncertain. V gave up 5 bases and J gave up 8 bases, with 13 bases separating them. The germline V gene encodes CDR1 SGHTA and CDR2 FQGNSA. The length of the CDR3 is 13 residues. This CDR3 is CASSPSVWDTIYF. In DNA, the CDR3 is TGTGCCAGCAGCCCCTCGGTCTGGGACACCATATATTTT.

On this clonotype itself: This may arise from a read error, as a much more abundant clone is one base away. J is TRBJ2-3 and V is TRBV6-6; D ambiguous. In germline, CDR1 is MNHNY, CDR2 SVGAGI (reference sequence). Trimming removed 8 bases from V and 4 bases from J, with 7 bases in between. This CDR3 is 11 amino acids long. This chain's CDR3 is CASGAPDTQYF. CDR3 sequence (DNA): TGTGCCAGCGGTGCCCCAGATACGCAGTATTTT.

The chain employs TRBV12-3 or TRBV12-4 and TRBJ2-2; D ambiguous. V shed 8 bases and J shed 6 bases, with 4 bases lying between them. The CDR3 totals 10 residues. The DNA of the CDR3 is TGTGCCAGCGGGTCCGGGGAGCTGTTTTTT. Its translation: CASGSGELFF.

CDR3 protein: CASSSEEGWTGELFF. The CDR3 region has the DNA TGTGCCAGCAGCTCCGAAGAGGGTTGGACCGGGGAGCTGTTTTTT. The chain recombines TRBV7-6 with TRBJ2-2, with a possible D match to TRBD2 (5 bases). CDR1 is SGHVS, CDR2 FNYEAQ, per germline. This CDR3 has 15 amino acids. V gave up 4 bases and J gave up 5 bases, with 14 bases separating them.

The genes are TRBV20-1 and TRBJ1-1; TRBD1 agrees at 10 bases. This CDR3 is 15 amino acids long. CDR1 and CDR2 from the germline V gene are DFQATT and SNEGSKA (reference sequence). After removal of 0 bases from V and 5 bases from J, the junction contained 6 bases not matched to a gene. The CDR3 protein is CSARDPDRGQTEAFF. The CDR3 region has the DNA TGCAGTGCTAGAGATCCTGACAGGGGGCAGACTGAAGCTTTCTTT.

This clonotype has only a few counts. V gene TRBV6-1 combines with J gene TRBJ2-1, with 9 positions matching TRBD2. Trimming removed 8 bases from V and 6 bases from J; junction bases left unmatched: 14. CDR3 length: 16 residues. Germline V lookup: CDR1 MNHNS, CDR2 SASEGT. The CDR3 here is CASPLEGTSRPNEQFF. The DNA of the CDR3 is TGTGCCAGCCCCCTCGAGGGGACTAGCCGGCCCAATGAGCAGTTCTTC.